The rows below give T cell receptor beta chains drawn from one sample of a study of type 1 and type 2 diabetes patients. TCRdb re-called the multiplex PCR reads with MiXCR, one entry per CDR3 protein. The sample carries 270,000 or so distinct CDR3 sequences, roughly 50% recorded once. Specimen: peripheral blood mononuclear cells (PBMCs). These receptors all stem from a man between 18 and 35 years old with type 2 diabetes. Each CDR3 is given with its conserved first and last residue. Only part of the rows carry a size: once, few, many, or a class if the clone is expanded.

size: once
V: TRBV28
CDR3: CASRAGGGQRTDTQYF

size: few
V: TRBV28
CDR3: CASSFESSYNSPLHF

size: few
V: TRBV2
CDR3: CASSPGLADNEQFF

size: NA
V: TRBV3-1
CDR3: CASSRTLAGVYEQYF

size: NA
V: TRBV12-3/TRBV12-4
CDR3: CASRMTLEQGYTGELFF

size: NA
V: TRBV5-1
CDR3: CASSFSTGTGIYGYTF

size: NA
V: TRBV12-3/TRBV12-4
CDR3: CASSLSSRQGVVADTQYF

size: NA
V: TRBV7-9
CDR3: CASSTPDRSGYEQYF

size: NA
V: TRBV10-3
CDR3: CATGTGTTGELFF

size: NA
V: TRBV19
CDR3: CASNPRGTGANVLTF

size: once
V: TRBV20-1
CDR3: CSASWQANTGELFF

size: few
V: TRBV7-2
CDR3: CASSSQGNQPQHF

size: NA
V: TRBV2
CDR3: CASSVGQNTGELFF

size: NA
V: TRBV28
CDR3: CASSSAGQNYGYTF

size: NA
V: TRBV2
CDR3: CASKMGRGQETQYF

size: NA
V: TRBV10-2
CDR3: CASSESQAGGPRNEQFF

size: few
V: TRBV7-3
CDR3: CASSLTGLAIDTQYF

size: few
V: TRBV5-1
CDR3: CASGFTSGRTDTQYF

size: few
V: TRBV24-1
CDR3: CATRGWTGELFF

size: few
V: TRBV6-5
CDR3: CASSDRDSSYEQYF

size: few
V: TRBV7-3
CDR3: CASGEGVGTEAFF

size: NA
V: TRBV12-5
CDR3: CASGLVLSYTEAFF

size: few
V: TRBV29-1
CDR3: CSVSLASYEQYF

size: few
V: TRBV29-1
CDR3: CSVRINADTQYF

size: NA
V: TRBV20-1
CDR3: CSARGGRSSYEQYF

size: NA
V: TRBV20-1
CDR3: CSARDYKGRDEKLFF

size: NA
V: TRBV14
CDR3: CASSRKGARNTIYF

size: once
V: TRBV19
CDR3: CASSTPGTVNLNEQFF

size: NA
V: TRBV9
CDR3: CATSRAGTGTPDTQYF

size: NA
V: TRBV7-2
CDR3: CASSPPFRGAETQYF

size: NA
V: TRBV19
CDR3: CASKWTTSNTEAFF

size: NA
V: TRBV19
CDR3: CASSISVLNYGYTF

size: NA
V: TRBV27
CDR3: CASSFGEDSYEQYF

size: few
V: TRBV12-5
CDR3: CASGSSQTTVGSRETQYF

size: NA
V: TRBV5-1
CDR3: CASSLNLAGVGEFF

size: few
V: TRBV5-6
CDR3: CASHASSGANVLTF

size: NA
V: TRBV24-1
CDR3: CATSEAGQRSLQTQYF

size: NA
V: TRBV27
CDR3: CASSFDRNTGELFF

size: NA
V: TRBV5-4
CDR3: CASSLFSGQETQYF

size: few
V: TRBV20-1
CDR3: CSFNWNEQYF

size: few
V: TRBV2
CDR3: CASSDGQSVGYTF

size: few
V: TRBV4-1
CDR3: CASSQKFRDTYNYEQYF

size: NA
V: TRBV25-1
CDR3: CASRRQGTANYGYTF